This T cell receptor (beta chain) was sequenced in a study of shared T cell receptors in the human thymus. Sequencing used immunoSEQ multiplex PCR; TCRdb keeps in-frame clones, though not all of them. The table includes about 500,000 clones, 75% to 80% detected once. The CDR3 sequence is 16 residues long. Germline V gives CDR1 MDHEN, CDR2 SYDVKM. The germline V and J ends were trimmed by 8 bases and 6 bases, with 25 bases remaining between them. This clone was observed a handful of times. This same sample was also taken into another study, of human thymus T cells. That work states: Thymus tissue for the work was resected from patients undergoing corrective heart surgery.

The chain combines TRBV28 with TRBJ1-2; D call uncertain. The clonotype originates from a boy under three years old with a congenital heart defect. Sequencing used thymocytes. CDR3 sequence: CASCGPQRVGLNGYTF. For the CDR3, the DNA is TGTGCCAGCTGCGGGCCCCAAAGAGTCGGATTAAATGGCTACACCTTC.